The rows below give T cell receptor beta chains drawn from one sample of a study of prognosis after radiotherapy for stage I lung cancer. TCRdb analysed the multiplex PCR reads with MiXCR anew, one entry per CDR3 protein. The top ten clones hold less than 30% of a sample with fewer than 50,000 distinct CDR3 sequences, roughly a quarter of them seen once. The sequenced sample was PBMCs, obtained before or after stereotactic body radiation therapy (not recorded which). These receptors were collected from a donor aged 50 or older with non-small cell lung cancer. The CDR3 runs from the conserved cysteine through the conserved F or W. A D gene is named only where the DNA matches it firmly. Some rows have no size entry. The others give once, few or many, or a class for an expanded clone.

TRBJ2-5,.,.,TRBV6-5,CASSYPIAVRDGETQYF,TGTGCCAGCAGTTACCCGATTGCGGTCCGGGACGGAGAGACCCAGTACTTC
TRBJ1-2,many,.,TRBV6-1,CASSERPGIPPYGYTF,TGTGCCAGCAGTGAAAGGCCAGGGATCCCCCCCTATGGCTACACCTTC
TRBJ2-7,many,TRBD2,TRBV6-1,CASSAMGLAGKYEQYF,TGTGCCAGCAGTGCGATGGGACTAGCGGGGAAATACGAGCAGTACTTC
TRBJ2-1,many,TRBD2,TRBV20-1,CSASWGTSGRVEQFF,TGCAGTGCTAGTTGGGGGACTAGCGGGAGAGTCGAGCAGTTCTTC
TRBJ2-7,many,.,TRBV6-1,CASFPRLGYEQYF,TGTGCCAGCTTTCCGAGGCTGGGCTACGAGCAGTACTTC
TRBJ2-7,.,TRBD1,TRBV7-2,CASSLDQGAYEQYF,TGTGCCAGCAGCTTAGATCAGGGGGCCTACGAGCAGTACTTC
TRBJ1-3,many,TRBD1,TRBV28,CASSYLLSDRAGNTIYF,TGTGCCAGCAGTTACTTGCTTTCAGACAGGGCTGGAAACACCATATATTTT
TRBJ2-2,many,.,TRBV19,CASRAALNTGELFF,TGTGCCTCAAGGGCGGCCCTTAACACCGGGGAGCTGTTTTTT
TRBJ1-6,many,.,TRBV7-9,CASSLAQGNNSPLHF,TGTGCCAGCAGCTTAGCACAGGGTAATAATTCACCCCTCCACTTT
TRBJ1-2,many,TRBD1,TRBV29-1,CSVGQGDYGYTF,TGCAGCGTTGGACAGGGGGACTATGGCTACACCTTC
TRBJ2-1,many,.,TRBV7-3,CASSSQNNYNEQFF,TGTGCCAGCAGTTCGCAGAATAACTACAATGAGCAGTTCTTC
TRBJ2-2,.,.,TRBV5-4,CASSLDGGAQPGELFF,TGTGCCAGCAGCTTGGATGGGGGGGCGCAGCCCGGGGAGCTGTTTTTT
TRBJ2-5,many,TRBD1,TRBV28,CASSSTGGTGVQETQYF,TGTGCCAGCAGCAGCACAGGGGGTACGGGAGTTCAAGAGACCCAGTACTTC
TRBJ1-6,many,TRBD1,TRBV29-1,CSVAMGQDNSPLHF,TGCAGCGTTGCTATGGGACAGGATAATTCACCCCTCCACTTT
TRBJ1-1,once,.,TRBV7-3,CAIAWEGPEAFF,TGTGCCATCGCGTGGGAGGGGCCTGAAGCTTTCTTT
TRBJ2-7,many,.,TRBV6-2/TRBV6-3,CRSRRGSYEQYF,TGCCGCTCCCGTCGGGGTTCCTACGAGCAGTACTTC
TRBJ1-2,many,.,TRBV27,CASSDTNYGYTF,TGTGCCAGCAGTGATACTAACTATGGCTACACCTTC
TRBJ1-3,many,.,TRBV20-1,CSAPNHPGNTIYF,TGCAGTGCACCCAACCACCCTGGAAACACCATATATTTT
TRBJ1-3,many,.,TRBV19,CASSPSAFNSGNTIYF,TGTGCCAGTAGTCCGAGCGCGTTCAACTCTGGAAACACCATATATTTT
TRBJ2-1,many,.,TRBV7-2,CASSLIVRGGNEQFF,TGTGCCAGCAGCTTAATCGTCAGGGGGGGGAATGAGCAGTTCTTC
TRBJ1-5,many,.,TRBV7-2,CASSLESRPGQPQHF,TGTGCCAGCAGCTTAGAGTCCCGACCCGGTCAGCCCCAGCATTTT
TRBJ2-7,many,.,TRBV2,CASKPAGASYEQYF,TGTGCCAGCAAGCCCGCGGGGGCCTCCTACGAGCAGTACTTC
TRBJ1-6,.,.,TRBV12-3/TRBV12-4,CASSRQRDSPLHF,TGTGCCAGCAGTCGACAGCGGGATTCACCCCTCCACTTT
TRBJ2-7,many,TRBD1,TRBV27,CASSLLPGQGVSEQYF,TGTGCCAGCAGTTTACTTCCGGGACAGGGTGTGAGCGAGCAGTACTTC
TRBJ1-6,many,.,TRBV5-4,CASSFGGTLYNSPLHF,TGTGCCAGCAGCTTCGGGGGGACACTCTATAATTCACCCCTCCACTTT
TRBJ1-2,.,.,TRBV12-3/TRBV12-4,CAGSGTGFGYTF,TGTGCCGGCAGCGGTACAGGGTTTGGCTACACCTTC
TRBJ2-7,.,.,TRBV4-1,CASSQISHSSYEQYF,TGCGCCAGCAGCCAAATCAGCCACAGCTCCTACGAGCAGTACTTC
TRBJ2-5,many,TRBD2,TRBV20-1,CSARRRLAGLQETQYF,TGCAGTGCTAGACGCCGACTAGCGGGCCTCCAAGAGACCCAGTACTTC
TRBJ2-7,many,TRBD2,TRBV7-9,CASSLEASGRGLEQYF,TGTGCCAGCAGCTTAGAGGCTAGCGGGAGGGGCCTCGAGCAGTACTTC
TRBJ2-7,many,TRBD1,TRBV7-8,CASSYRGTGPREQYF,TGTGCCAGCAGTTACCGCGGGACAGGCCCGAGAGAGCAGTACTTC
TRBJ2-3,once,.,TRBV4-1,CASQVLKGDTQYF,TGCGCCAGCCAAGTATTGAAGGGAGATACGCAGTATTTT
TRBJ1-4,many,.,TRBV20-1,CSAIGPEGEKLFF,TGCAGTGCTATTGGTCCAGAGGGTGAAAAACTGTTTTTT
TRBJ1-1,many,TRBD1,TRBV20-1,CSARQQGAITEAFF,TGCAGTGCAAGACAACAGGGGGCGATCACTGAAGCTTTCTTT
TRBJ1-2,many,.,TRBV6-1,CASSESRKYGYTF,TGTGCCAGCAGTGAAAGCAGGAAGTATGGCTACACCTTC
TRBJ1-1,.,TRBD1,TRBV5-6,CASSWDRTRGGEAFF,TGTGCCAGCAGCTGGGACAGAACAAGGGGCGGTGAAGCTTTCTTT
TRBJ1-5,many,.,TRBV10-2,CASSESDRGGEPQHF,TGCGCCAGCAGTGAGTCGGATAGGGGAGGAGAGCCCCAGCATTTT
TRBJ2-3,many,TRBD2,TRBV13,CASSIPASGRSDTQYF,TGTGCCAGCAGCATACCTGCTAGCGGGAGATCAGATACGCAGTATTTT
TRBJ2-2,many,.,TRBV28,CASRRGGNTGELFF,TGTGCCAGCAGACGTGGGGGAAACACCGGGGAGCTGTTTTTT
TRBJ2-1,once,TRBD1,TRBV5-4,CASSSWGQGYNEQFF,TGTGCCAGCAGCTCCTGGGGACAGGGGTACAATGAGCAGTTCTTC